This TCR beta chain was sequenced for a study of CD8 T cells in ankylosing spondylitis. Quantitative barcoded 5'-RACE was used to prepare TCR beta libraries. MiXCR, applied by TCRdb to the 5' RACE reads, yields one record per CDR3 protein. The sample holds a few hundred thousand distinct CDR3 sequences, 7.5% to 9% seen once. Deletions cut 6 bases from V and 9 bases from J, with 20 bases between. The CDR3 totals 13 residues. The germline gives CDR1 SQVTM, CDR2 ANQGSEA. Points from the study as a whole: Previously reported in reactive arthritis synovial fluid and blood were some of the motif variants. The study looked at matched synovial fluid samples from ankylosing spondylitis patients. Disease-linked clones were reported to be significantly enriched there. Clones linked to the disease showed a CD8+ phenotype. They occurred at relatively low frequencies in peripheral blood. Ankylosing spondylitis blood appeared to carry a characteristic TCR beta motif of seven to nine highly homologous variants.

This clonotype came up many times. The antigen is unknown. V usage is TRBV29-1 and J usage is TRBJ1-2; possible D gene TRBD1, 6 bases. The TCR originated in a male donor with ankylosing spondylitis. The sequenced sample consisted of blood, either unsorted or a sorted T cell fraction (not recorded which). Here the CDR3 reads CSVGSTGVGSYTF. CDR3 sequence (DNA): TGCAGCGTCGGGTCGACAGGCGTCGGTAGCTACACCTTC. Looking up the rest from reference TRBV29-1 and TRBJ1-2 gives the full variable domain: SAVISQKPSRDICQRGTSLTIQCQVDSQVTMMFWYRQQPGQSLTLIATANQGSEATYESGFVIDKFPISRPNLTFSTLTVSNMSPEDSSIYLCSVGSTGVGSYTFGSGTRLTVV.